The 11 T cell receptor beta chains in this list originate from one sample, sequenced in a study of Ad26.COV2.S vaccination and SARS-CoV-2 variants. The assay was immunoSEQ multiplex PCR, and TCRdb's table has in-frame clones only and misses some. Altogether some 250,000 clones are present, 85% to 90% being singletons, with the ten largest covering approximately 12%. Treatment given: roughly 20 received Ad26.COV2.S at low or high dose, single or two shots; 5 received placebo; per-sample allocation not given. The study sampled participants on day 63 after the first vaccine or placebo injection. The specimen comprised peripheral blood, sampled in a trial of Ad26.COV2.S vaccine versus placebo. The receptors were sampled from a person between 18 and 65 years old who received the Ad26.COV2.S COVID-19 vaccine or a placebo.

Notes on this clone: In the same sample, other DNA sequences code for this CDR3. J is TRBJ2-1 and V is TRBV7-2; 10 bases agree with TRBD2. The J segment lost 6 bases and the V segment lost 2 bases, leaving 4 bases of the junction unmatched. The CDR3 is made up of 15 amino acids. The germline V gene has CDR1 SGHTA and CDR2 FQGNSA. The CDR3 protein is CASSLLAGVGNEQFF. CDR3 nucleotide sequence: TGTGCCAGCAGCTTACTAGCGGGAGTCGGCAATGAGCAGTTCTTC.

The chain links TRBV28 to TRBJ2-6; D not certain. This CDR3 comprises 12 residues. V lost 3 bases and J 8 bases, leaving 5 bases between the germline ends. Germline lookup yields CDR1 MDHEN and CDR2 SYDVKM. The CDR3 DNA sequence: TGTGCCAGCAGTTTCGGGTCCAACGTCCTGACTTTC. It translates to CASSFGSNVLTF.

This clone was detected a few times. V gene TRBV30 combines with J gene TRBJ2-7; 12 positions match TRBD2. V trimming: 7 bases; J trimming: 2 bases; junction bases outside the gene matches: 3. Per the germline V gene, CDR1 is GTSNPN and CDR2 is SVGIG (reference sequence). CDR3 length equals 13 residues. The CDR3 region has the DNA TGTGCCTCGGGACTAGCGGGTACCTACGAGCAGTACTTC. It encodes CASGLAGTYEQYF.

The rearrangement links TRBV7-9 to TRBJ1-3; D is uncertain. This CDR3 has 12 residues. V shed 6 bases and J shed 1 base, with 4 bases lying between them. In germline, CDR1 is SEHNR, CDR2 FQNEAQ (reference sequence). The CDR3 is CASRGSGNTIYF. CDR3 DNA: TGTGCCAGCAGGGGTTCTGGAAACACCATATATTTT. The full variable domain, with the rest looked up from reference TRBV7-9 and TRBJ1-3, is DTGVSQNPRHKITKRGQNVTFRCDPISEHNRLYWYRQTLGQGPEFLTYFQNEAQLEKSRLLSDRFSAERPKGSFSTLEIQRTEQGDSAMYLCASRGSGNTIYFGEGSWLTVV.

This rearrangement joins TRBV7-2 to TRBJ2-3, with 7 bases lining up with TRBD2. Germline values: CDR1 SGHTA, CDR2 FQGNSA. The CDR3 is 15 residues long. With 1 base clipped from V and 2 bases from J, the junction kept 3 bases outside the gene matches. The CDR3 is CASSLVGRVTDTQYF. The CDR3 DNA reads TGTGCCAGCAGCTTAGTGGGGAGGGTCACAGATACGCAGTATTTT.

V and J are TRBV28 and TRBJ2-1, with TRBD2 identical over 7 bases. Trimming removed 4 bases from V and 3 bases from J; junction bases left unmatched: 6. The CDR3 extends over 15 amino acids. Per the germline V gene, CDR1 is MDHEN and CDR2 is SYDVKM. CDR3 coding DNA: TGTGCCAGCAGTTCCCCACGGGAGGACTACAATGAGCAGTTCTTC. This encodes CASSSPREDYNEQFF.

The gene calls are TRBV5-1 and TRBJ2-3, with D unresolved. There are 14 residues in the CDR3. Trimming left V 1 base short and J 2 bases short, with 8 bases between. CDR1 SGHRS and CDR2 YFSETQ come from the germline V gene. In DNA, the CDR3 is TGCGCCAGCAGCTTGTCTGGGATCACAGATACGCAGTATTTT. Protein sequence: CASSLSGITDTQYF.

This rearrangement joins TRBV9 to TRBJ2-7; 8 bases line up with TRBD1. From germline, CDR1 is SGDLS and CDR2 YYNGEE. The CDR3 spans 15 residues. With 3 bases clipped from V and 5 bases from J, the junction kept 10 bases outside the gene matches. CDR3 nucleotide sequence: TGTGCCAGCAGCGCCGGACAGGGACCATTAGACGAGCAGTACTTC. It yields the protein CASSAGQGPLDEQYF.

The chain recombines TRBV9 with TRBJ1-2; maybe TRBD1 (5 bases). This CDR3 has 15 residues. Trimming removed 3 bases at V and 5 bases at J, with 17 bases between. CDR1 and CDR2 from the germline V gene are SGDLS and YYNGEE. The CDR3 protein is CASSEGDSNDYGYTF. DNA of the CDR3: TGTGCCAGCAGCGAGGGAGACAGCAACGATTATGGCTACACCTTC.

The table lists this clone with a count of one. This chain links TRBV11-2 with TRBJ1-3; TRBD1 agrees at 8 bases. In germline, CDR1 is SGHAT, CDR2 FQNNGV. J gave up 4 bases and V 5 bases, and 7 bases lay outside the gene matches. This CDR3 region has 15 residues. DNA for the CDR3: TGTGCCAGCAGCCCTCTCAGGGGGCCGGGAAACACCATATATTTT. This codes for CASSPLRGPGNTIYF.

This clone was detected only once. The chain couples TRBV7-2 to TRBJ1-1; TRBD1 matches 7 bases. Germline-derived CDR1 and CDR2 are SGHTA and FQGNSA. J lost 8 bases, V lost 1 base, and 4 bases had no gene match. The length of the CDR3 is 13 residues. The CDR3 protein is CASSLVPTGEAFF. In DNA form, the CDR3 reads TGTGCCAGCAGCTTAGTCCCGACAGGGGAAGCTTTCTTT.